The text below deals with one T cell receptor (beta chain). Assay: immunoSEQ multiplex PCR; the TCRdb copy retains only in-frame clones and omits some. This sample has some 23,000 clones, with 65% to 90% found just once. The CDR3 is 14 amino acids. Trimming shortened V by 4 bases and J by 2 bases, and 9 bases separated the two germline ends. Germline V gives CDR1 ENHRY, CDR2 SYGVKD. The data are from a study of blood T cell repertoires in COVID-19. The origin of this receptor is an elderly woman with acute or convalescent COVID-19. The sample comprised peripheral blood. The V and J genes are TRBV10-3 and TRBJ1-3, with a weak D call TRBD1 (5 bases). CDR3 sequence (DNA): TGTGCCATCAGTGCAGGGTCAACTGGAAACACCATATATTTT. Translation: CAISAGSTGNTIYF.